This T cell receptor beta chain comes out of a study of blood T cell repertoires in COVID-19 (dated by TCRdb to the early 2020s). Context from the whole study: Samples covering the acute and convalescent phases of COVID-19 were provided by collaborators in the United States, Italy and Spain. The samples were drawn from two sources: the first 160 participants of the ongoing ImmuneRACE study, and 1,000 to 1,500 subjects contributed by 6 global collaborators. Where available, HLA class I and class II types were obtained from metadata supplied by the sample provider rather than from assay-based typing. Sample metadata almost always included a de-identified subject ID, COVID-19 status, age in years and sex. The dataset comprised deeply sampled blood TCRbeta repertoires from subjects exposed to, actively infected with, or recovered from COVID-19. The prospective study material was composed of cDNA or gDNA derived from T cells, B-cell-depleted T cells, or PBMCs. The repertoires were released in a freely available public database meant as a resource for research on the immune response to SARS-CoV-2. Beyond this particular receptor, the publication reports: How much clinical and demographic metadata was included differed by source and by participant, and the metadata was provided uncurated.

Points on this clone: Its cognate antigen has yet to be identified. No much larger clone exists at a distance of one base, and base qualities are not known.

Each collaborating institution followed its own protocols to collect whole blood in K2EDTA tubes. Collaborator samples were shipped for TCRbeta analysis as frozen whole blood, isolated PBMCs, or DNA extracted from either sample type. TCRbeta CDR3 regions were amplified from genomic DNA by means of the immunoSEQ Assay, a bias-controlled multiplex PCR. On the authors' methods: Within the assay, amplification of reference gene primers was used to estimate how many nucleated cells each sample contained. Sequence reads were collapsed and filtered to measure the absolute abundance of every unique TCRbeta CDR3 rearrangement. For each sample, productive Simpson clonality was calculated as the square root of Simpson's diversity index across productive rearrangements. TCRdb carries this immuneACCESS record with in-frame sequences only. Its versions omit some clonotypes, under half of them owing to an unresolved V gene in the studies checked, with the rest unexplained. Clone size and the V and J calls come from that table; the DNA yielded D and trimming. The table for this sample lists around 250,000 clones; around 87% of them were counted only once. The ten largest make up 6% to 9% of the sample.

From a lookup of the germline V gene (reference sequence), CDR1 and CDR2 are DFQATT and SNEGSKA. A distance of 16 bases separates the germline ends of V and J, which lose 3 bases and 6 bases respectively. Reading from cysteine to phenylalanine, the CDR3 counts 14 amino acids. This entry keeps only the CDR3 DNA: 42 bases, framed from base 1. The rearrangement joined TRBV20-1 to TRBJ2-3, with TRBD2 as a weak D call on 6 bases. The TCR sequence derives from a woman in her 70s with active or convalescent COVID-19. Sequenced material: peripheral blood. The nucleotide sequence reads TGCAGTGCTAGTAGGGGAGGTACTATGGATACGCAGTATTTT. Translated, this is CSASRGGTMDTQYF.